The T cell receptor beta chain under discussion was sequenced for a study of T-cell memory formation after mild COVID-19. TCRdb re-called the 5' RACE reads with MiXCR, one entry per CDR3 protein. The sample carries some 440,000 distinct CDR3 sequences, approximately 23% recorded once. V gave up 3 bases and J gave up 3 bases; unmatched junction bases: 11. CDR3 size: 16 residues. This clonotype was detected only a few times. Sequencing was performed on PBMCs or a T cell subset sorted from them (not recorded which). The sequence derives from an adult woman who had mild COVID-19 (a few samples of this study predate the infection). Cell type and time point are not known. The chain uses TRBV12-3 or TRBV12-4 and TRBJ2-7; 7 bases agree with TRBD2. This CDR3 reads CASSLVPGTNLYEQYF. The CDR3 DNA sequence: TGTGCCAGCAGTTTGGTTCCCGGGACTAACCTCTACGAGCAGTACTTC.